These T cell receptor beta chains were read from a single sample in a study. TCRdb used MiXCR to reprocess the RT-PCR reads, holding one entry per CDR3 protein. The sample holds about 680,000 distinct CDR3 sequences, approximately 15% seen once. Sequencing was carried out using memory CD4+ T cells from blood. These receptors were taken from a female donor in good health, serving as a healthy control. CDR3s include the opening cysteine and the closing phenylalanine or tryptophan. The D gene is left open where the match is weak. Part of the rows lack a size; the others show once, few, many or a class for expanded clones.

D	V	J	size	DNA	CDR3
-	TRBV20-1	TRBJ2-5	-	TGCAGTGCTAGATTCTCGGTAGCGGTGATACAAGAGACCCAGTACTTC	CSARFSVAVIQETQYF
TRBD1	TRBV6-5	TRBJ1-2	many	TGTGCCAGTGGAGGACAGGGGAACTATGGCTACACCTTC	CASGGQGNYGYTF
TRBD1	TRBV5-1	TRBJ1-2	many	TGCGCCAGCAGCTCGACAGGGAGCGGCTACACCTTC	CASSSTGSGYTF
TRBD1	TRBV7-9	TRBJ1-4	-	TGTGCCAGCAGCTTAGCGATCGTAGGGGGCATCGAAAAACTGTTTTTT	CASSLAIVGGIEKLFF
-	TRBV6-2/TRBV6-3	TRBJ1-1	few	TGTGCCAGCAGTTACCGAGGGTGGACTGAAGCTTTCTTT	CASSYRGWTEAFF
-	TRBV5-1	TRBJ2-1	many	TGCGCCAGCAGCTCGTACAGTATTACCGATGAGCAGTTCTTC	CASSSYSITDEQFF
TRBD1	TRBV24-1	TRBJ2-2	-	TGTGCCACCAGTGATCGACAGGGCCAGAACACCGGGGAGCTGTTTTTT	CATSDRQGQNTGELFF
-	TRBV5-1	TRBJ2-5	-	TGCGCCAGCAGTATAGGACAGATGGGGGAGACCCAGTACTTC	CASSIGQMGETQYF
-	TRBV20-1	TRBJ2-1	few	TGCAGTGCTAGAGGAGGTGGCGGGCTCCAATTTTACAATGAGCAGTTCTTC	CSARGGGGLQFYNEQFF
-	TRBV12-3/TRBV12-4	TRBJ1-4	many	TGTGCCAGCACCGGTGGGGCGCTTGAAAAACTGTTTTTT	CASTGGALEKLFF
-	TRBV13	TRBJ1-6	-	TGTGCCAGCAGTTACCGAGGAGGGGATTCACCCCTCCACTTT	CASSYRGGDSPLHF
TRBD2	TRBV20-1	TRBJ2-3	many	TGCAGTGCTAATCCCCTAGCGGCCACCACAGATACGCAGTATTTT	CSANPLAATTDTQYF
TRBD1	TRBV6-6	TRBJ2-7	-	TGTGCCAGCGTTGACAGGGGGCGAACCTACGAGCAGTACTTC	CASVDRGRTYEQYF
-	TRBV7-8	TRBJ2-5	-	TGTGACAGCAGAAGGCTAGGCGGGGCGTACCAAGAGACCCAGTACTTC	CDSRRLGGAYQETQYF
TRBD1	TRBV5-1	TRBJ2-7	many	TGCGCCAGCAGCCCCCAGGGACAGGGGTACCACGAGCAGTACTTC	CASSPQGQGYHEQYF
TRBD2	TRBV20-1	TRBJ2-1	few	TGCAGTGTGGGGCTCCCCGCGGGAGGGCGAGGGAATGAGCAGTTCTTC	CSVGLPAGGRGNEQFF
-	TRBV6-2/TRBV6-3	TRBJ2-2	few	TGTGCCAGCAAACAGGGCGGGACCGGGGAGCTGTTTTTT	CASKQGGTGELFF
-	TRBV3-1	TRBJ1-2	few	TGTGCCAGCAGCCATGGATACTATGGCTACACCTTC	CASSHGYYGYTF
TRBD1	TRBV5-4	TRBJ1-2	few	TGTGCCAGCAGCGCGGGACAGGGAACCTATGGCTACACCTTC	CASSAGQGTYGYTF
-	TRBV3-1	TRBJ2-2	few	TGTGCCAGCAGCCAAGTACCCGGCGTGGAGCTGTTTTTT	CASSQVPGVELFF
-	TRBV5-1	TRBJ2-1	many	TGCGCCAGCAGCCGGGACCTACTTGACAATGAGCAGTTCTTC	CASSRDLLDNEQFF
-	TRBV3-1	TRBJ2-5	few	TGTGCCAGCAGCCTCTCGGAGGGGCAAGAGACCCAGTACTTC	CASSLSEGQETQYF
TRBD1	TRBV5-1	TRBJ1-2	few	TGCGCCAGCAGCCCGGACAGGGATAACTATGGCTACACCTTC	CASSPDRDNYGYTF
-	TRBV7-3	TRBJ1-6	-	TGTGCCAGCAGCTTGGGTTATAATTCACCCCTCCACTTT	CASSLGYNSPLHF
-	TRBV5-1	TRBJ2-1	many	TGCGCCAGCAGCTTGGACAAGTCCTACAATGAGCAGTTCTTC	CASSLDKSYNEQFF
TRBD2	TRBV20-1	TRBJ2-5	many	TGCAGTGCCAGACTAGCGGGAGGGCCGTTGGAGACCCAGTACTTC	CSARLAGGPLETQYF
-	TRBV9	TRBJ1-4	few	TGTGCCAGCAGCGTACAGGATAATGAAAAACTGTTTTTT	CASSVQDNEKLFF
TRBD1	TRBV12-3/TRBV12-4	TRBJ2-4	few	TGTGCCAGCAGTCCCGGGACAGCCCCCACGGCCAAAAACATTCAGTACTTC	CASSPGTAPTAKNIQYF
-	TRBV7-8	TRBJ2-3	-	TGTGCCAGCAGCTTAGCTTCCCAGGGGTTCACAGATACGCAGTATTTT	CASSLASQGFTDTQYF
TRBD1	TRBV7-2	TRBJ1-1	few	TGTGCCAGCAGCCCGGACCTACTCTACAGGGGGGCTTTCTTT	CASSPDLLYRGAFF
-	TRBV4-1	TRBJ1-3	-	TGCGCCAGCAGCCAAGAAGGCTTTATCCCCCGGCACGGCCGCTCGGGAAACACCATATATTTT	CASSQEGFIPRHGRSGNTIYF
-	TRBV5-6	TRBJ2-2	many	TGTGCCAGCAGCTTGGGAACCAACACCGGGGAGCTGTTTTTT	CASSLGTNTGELFF
-	TRBV10-1	TRBJ1-1	few	TGCGCCAGCAATAACGGCATGAACACTGAAGCTTTCTTT	CASNNGMNTEAFF
TRBD1	TRBV7-9	TRBJ2-5	-	TGTGCCAGCAGCTTAATGCGGCAGGGGGCCGGGGTGGGCAACCAAGAGACCCAGTACTTC	CASSLMRQGAGVGNQETQYF
TRBD1	TRBV6-2/TRBV6-3	TRBJ1-5	many	TGTGCCAGCAGAGACGACAGGGGTCGGAATCAGCCCCAGCATTTT	CASRDDRGRNQPQHF
-	TRBV29-1	TRBJ2-7	few	TGCAGCGTTGGCACTTACGAGCAGTACTTC	CSVGTYEQYF
-	TRBV12-3/TRBV12-4	TRBJ1-5	few	TGTGCCAGCAGCCAGACAGGCCTGAATCAGCCCCAGCATTTT	CASSQTGLNQPQHF
-	TRBV3-1	TRBJ2-1	-	TGTGCCAGCAGCCAAGATGGTACGGATGATGAGCAGTTCTTC	CASSQDGTDDEQFF
TRBD1	TRBV12-3/TRBV12-4	TRBJ2-3	many	TGTGCCAGCAGTTTAGAACAGGGGCTGTGGACAGATACGCAGTATTTT	CASSLEQGLWTDTQYF
-	TRBV20-1	TRBJ2-5	few	TGCAGTGCCACTCCCGCAATTAGTCGATACCGCCAAGAGACCCAGTACTTC	CSATPAISRYRQETQYF
-	TRBV6-2/TRBV6-3	TRBJ2-7	many	TGTGCCAGCCGACAGTCCTCCTACGAGCAGTACTTC	CASRQSSYEQYF
TRBD2	TRBV20-1	TRBJ2-3	few	TGCAGTGCTAATAGCGGGAACACAGATACGCAGTATTTT	CSANSGNTDTQYF
-	TRBV7-6	TRBJ2-1	-	TGTGCCAGCAGCTTAGTATCTCCGCTGCACTCCTACAATGAGCAGTTCTTC	CASSLVSPLHSYNEQFF
TRBD1	TRBV6-6	TRBJ1-5	few	TGTGCCAGCAGTGGGACAGATCCTTCCTATCATCAGCCCCAGCATTTT	CASSGTDPSYHQPQHF
TRBD2	TRBV20-1	TRBJ2-3	many	TGCAGTGCTAAGACTAGCGGTTTCACAGATACGCAGTATTTT	CSAKTSGFTDTQYF
-	TRBV12-3/TRBV12-4	TRBJ1-2	many	TGTGCCAGCACCCCACAGGCGACACCTAACTATGGCTACACCTTC	CASTPQATPNYGYTF
TRBD1	TRBV28	TRBJ2-7	-	TGTGCCAGCAGTCCCGGACAGGGAAGCGAGCAGTACTTC	CASSPGQGSEQYF
-	TRBV5-5	TRBJ1-6	many	TGTGCCAGCAGCTTAGGCAGGGCGGAGAATTCACCCCTCCACTTT	CASSLGRAENSPLHF
-	TRBV5-1	TRBJ2-2	many	TGCGCCAGCAGCTACTCTAGGGAGACCGGGGAGCTGTTTTTT	CASSYSRETGELFF
-	TRBV24-1	TRBJ2-1	-	TGTGCCACCAGTGATTCGGGCAGGGGCTACAATGAGCAGTTCTTC	CATSDSGRGYNEQFF
-	TRBV29-1	TRBJ2-1	many	TGCAGCGGCTCCGGACAGAAAGGGACCCAAAGCTCCTACAATGAGCAGTTCTTC	CSGSGQKGTQSSYNEQFF
-	TRBV20-1	TRBJ2-1	few	TGCAGTGCTAGAGAGGACCAATACAATGAGCAGTTCTTC	CSAREDQYNEQFF
TRBD1	TRBV5-1	TRBJ2-7	-	TGCGCCAGCAGCCTCATGGGACAGCCGGACGAGCAGTACTTC	CASSLMGQPDEQYF
TRBD1	TRBV5-1	TRBJ2-5	few	TGCGCCAGCGGGTCCGCAGGGGGCCAAGAGACCCAGTACTTC	CASGSAGGQETQYF
TRBD2	TRBV19	TRBJ2-3	once	TGTGCCAGTAGTATCTCTAGCGGGTTAGCAGATACGCAGTATTTT	CASSISSGLADTQYF
TRBD2	TRBV20-1	TRBJ2-7	many	TGCAGTGCGGCGGGACTAGCGGATTACGAGCAGTACTTC	CSAAGLADYEQYF
-	TRBV7-3	TRBJ2-5	many	TGTGCCAGCAGCTTGAAGGGGGGAGAGACCCAGTACTTC	CASSLKGGETQYF
-	TRBV2	TRBJ2-1	-	TGTGCCAGCAGTGAAGCGCACTCGGGTGGCAAGCAGTTCTTC	CASSEAHSGGKQFF
-	TRBV5-1	TRBJ2-1	few	TGCGCCAGCAGCTGGACCGGGCCCAACAATGAGCAGTTCTTC	CASSWTGPNNEQFF
-	TRBV5-6	TRBJ1-2	-	TGTGCCAGCAGTTGGTACACTGAGGGCTATGGCTACACCTTC	CASSWYTEGYGYTF